Presented here are 24 T cell receptor beta chains from one specimen sequenced in a study of naive and memory T cell subsets. Both TRBC1 and TRBC2 were covered by a beta constant-region primer of two equimolar oligonucleotides. The ligated cDNA underwent four PCR rounds using SP2 and nested alpha and beta constant-region primers. TCRdb re-called the UMI-ligation and nested PCR reads with MiXCR, one entry per CDR3 protein. The table has approximately 80,000 distinct CDR3 sequences, around 9% seen once; the top ten hold roughly 1.2%. Sequenced input: naive CD8+ T cells from blood. The receptors were gathered from a human donor in good health.

At least ten counts were recorded for this clonotype. The chain recombines TRBV25-1 with TRBJ2-7; 12 nucleotides align to TRBD2. There are 14 residues in the CDR3. Germline-derived CDR1 and CDR2 are MGHDK and SYGVNS. Losses at the gene ends were 6 bases for V and 3 bases for J; bases not matched to a gene: 3. CDR3 region: CASSRLAGDYEQYF. The CDR3, as DNA: TGTGCCAGCAGCAGACTAGCGGGGGACTACGAGCAGTACTTC.

This clonotype has at least ten counts. The chain couples TRBV21-1 to TRBJ2-5; the D segment call TRBD1 is taken from the table without a DNA check. TRBV21-1 is flagged as a pseudogene. The CDR3 extends over 15 amino acids. The DNA for the CDR3 is TGTGCCAGCAGCTTCCTGGACAGGACTCAAGAGACCCAGTACTTC. Translated, it gives CASSFLDRTQETQYF.

This chain links TRBV9 with TRBJ2-5; D remains unclear. The CDR3 is 13 residues long. The germline V and J ends were trimmed by 0 bases and 3 bases, with 6 bases remaining between them. CDR1 and CDR2 (germline): SGDLS, YYNGEE. DNA for the CDR3: TGTGCCAGCAGCGTAGCAGAAAAAGAGACCCAGTACTTC. This encodes CASSVAEKETQYF.

At least ten counts were recorded for this clonotype. The chain recombines TRBV28 with TRBJ2-4, with 7 bases identical to TRBD1. The V segment lost 10 bases and the J segment 7 bases; nucleotides outside the gene matches: 4. CDR1 MDHEN and CDR2 SYDVKM come from the germline V gene. The CDR3 contains 11 residues. The CDR3 region is CATSTGNIQYF. CDR3 nucleotides: TGTGCCACCTCGACAGGGAACATTCAGTACTTC.

The table lists this clonotype with a few counts. Here the CDR3 DNA reads TGTGCCAGCAGCCAATTCCTTGGGACTAGCGCAGCCCATGAGCAGTTCTTC. Translating gives CASSQFLGTSAAHEQFF. The gene calls are TRBV3-1 and TRBJ2-1, with 10 nucleotides matching TRBD2. The ends lost 2 bases at V and 8 bases at J; junction bases unmatched: 12. Germline V CDR1 and CDR2: LGHDT, YNNKEL (reference sequence). CDR3 size: 17 residues.

The chain employs TRBV3-1 and TRBJ2-3, with D possibly being TRBD1 (6 bases). CDR3 length equals 15 residues. The germline V gene encodes CDR1 LGHDT and CDR2 YNNKEL (reference sequence). V was cut by 2 bases and J by 4 bases, with 13 bases left in between. The CDR3 is CASSQHQQGADTQYF. CDR3 coding DNA: TGTGCCAGCAGCCAACATCAACAGGGCGCAGATACGCAGTATTTT.

This clonotype has only a few counts. The rearrangement joins TRBV25-1 to TRBJ2-7; D gene ambiguous. The CDR3 is 13 residues long. V gave up 0 bases and J gave up 3 bases, with 6 bases separating them. Germline CDR1 is MGHDK and CDR2 is SYGVNS. CDR3 in amino acids: CASSEYGNYEQYF. The CDR3 region has the DNA TGTGCCAGCAGTGAATATGGAAACTACGAGCAGTACTTC.

This clonotype was counted only a few times. This chain links TRBV27 with TRBJ2-5; the match to TRBD2 covers 11 bases. V lost 7 bases, J lost 1 base, and 11 bases stayed unmatched. The CDR3 contains 17 residues. The germline V gene has CDR1 MNHEY and CDR2 SMNVEV (reference sequence). In DNA, the CDR3 is TGTGCCAGCAACCCCCATTCCGGGACTAGCGGCCAAGAGACCCAGTACTTC. Translation: CASNPHSGTSGQETQYF.

In this sample, this clonotype turned up many times. V and J are TRBV20-1 and TRBJ2-7; weak D call: TRBD2 (5 bases). The CDR3 spans 16 residues. Germline V gives CDR1 DFQATT, CDR2 SNEGSKA (reference sequence). Trimming cost V 0 bases and J 1 base, with 16 bases left between them. This chain's CDR3 is CSARDLRVARSYEQYF. Here the CDR3 DNA reads TGCAGTGCTAGAGATTTGAGAGTAGCGAGATCCTACGAGCAGTACTTC.

This clonotype has a count of ten or more. This sequence joins TRBV29-1 and TRBJ2-3; D is possibly TRBD1 (7 bases). Germline-derived CDR1 and CDR2 are SQVTM and ANQGSEA. V lost 2 bases and J lost 6, with 12 bases in between. The CDR3 consists of 13 residues. The DNA for the CDR3 is TGCAGCGTTGAAAGACAGGGAGGCGATACGCAGTATTTT. It encodes CSVERQGGDTQYF.

This clonotype was seen many times. The chain has TRBV12-3 or TRBV12-4 and TRBJ2-7; possibly TRBD2 for D (6 bases). The CDR3 runs 13 residues. V gave up 7 bases and J gave up 2 bases, with 12 bases separating them. CDR3 in amino acids: CASMRSGPYEQYF. For the CDR3, the DNA is TGTGCCAGCATGCGTAGCGGACCCTACGAGCAGTACTTC.

This clonotype was recorded a few times. This rearrangement joins TRBV30 to TRBJ1-1, with a tentative D call TRBD1 (5 bases). Trimming cost V 3 bases and J 0 bases, with 14 bases left between them. Germline loops: CDR1 GTSNPN, CDR2 SVGIG (reference sequence). The CDR3 runs to 15 residues. The chain's CDR3 is CAWRVRDGMNTEAFF. The CDR3 DNA follows: TGTGCCTGGAGAGTCAGGGACGGCATGAACACTGAAGCTTTCTTT.

This clonotype occurred many times. The chain carries TRBV7-6 and TRBJ2-5; D ambiguous. The V end was cut by 5 bases, the J end by 4 bases, with 17 bases between. The CDR3 length is 15 residues. Germline values: CDR1 SGHVS, CDR2 FNYEAQ. The CDR3 DNA sequence: TGTGCCAGCAGCCGAGCTCGGATCTCGGGAGAGACCCAGTACTTC. Translation: CASSRARISGETQYF.

This clonotype came up many times. This sequence joins TRBV29-1 and TRBJ1-1; D is unclear. Germline values: CDR1 SQVTM, CDR2 ANQGSEA. CDR3 length: 13 amino acids. Trimming pared 2 bases from V and 2 bases from J, leaving 9 bases between. The DNA for the CDR3 is TGCAGCGTTGAAAGGGATAGAAACACTGAAGCTTTCTTT. This codes for CSVERDRNTEAFF.

This clonotype turned up a few times. The rearrangement uses TRBV27 and TRBJ2-7; D assignment may be TRBD1 or TRBD2 (5 bases each). The CDR3 has 12 residues. V was clipped by 8 bases and J by 4 bases, with 12 bases between them. The germline V gene has CDR1 MNHEY and CDR2 SMNVEV (reference sequence). The CDR3 loop is CASGRDQYEQYF. In nucleotides, the CDR3 is TGTGCCAGCGGCAGGGACCAATACGAGCAGTACTTC.

This clonotype was seen at least ten times. The chain combines TRBV4-3 with TRBJ2-1; perhaps TRBD2 as D (5 bases). V was cut by 2 bases and J by 2 bases, with 10 bases left in between. CDR1 and CDR2 (germline): LGHNA, YSLEER. This CDR3 is 15 amino acids long. The CDR3 DNA reads as TGCGCCAGCAGCCAATCGGGGAATCCCTACAATGAGCAGTTCTTC. As protein: CASSQSGNPYNEQFF.

The rearrangement links TRBV7-8 to TRBJ1-1, with 7 bases aligning to TRBD1. Germline V lookup: CDR1 SGHVS, CDR2 FQNEAQ. V lost 5 bases and J lost 2; bases outside the gene matches: 8. The CDR3 covers 15 residues. The CDR3 sequence: CASSRDRARNTEAFF. The DNA of the CDR3 is TGTGCCAGCAGCCGCGACAGGGCACGCAACACTGAAGCTTTCTTT.

V gene TRBV7-9 combines with J gene TRBJ2-1, with 9 bases fitting TRBD1. CDR1 SEHNR and CDR2 FQNEAQ come from the germline V gene (reference sequence). The CDR3 is 14 residues long. The J segment lost 4 bases and the V segment lost 7 bases, leaving 5 bases of the junction unmatched. The CDR3 loop is CASTPTGGYNEQFF. Here the CDR3 DNA reads TGTGCCAGCACCCCGACAGGGGGATACAATGAGCAGTTCTTC. The full variable domain, its missing parts supplied by reference TRBV7-9 and TRBJ2-1, is DTGVSQNPRHKITKRGQNVTFRCDPISEHNRLYWYRQTLGQGPEFLTYFQNEAQLEKSRLLSDRFSAERPKGSFSTLEIQRTEQGDSAMYLCASTPTGGYNEQFFGPGTRLTVL.

In this sample, this clonotype turned up many times. The gene calls are TRBV29-1 and TRBJ2-1, with TRBD1 identical over 9 bases. V lost 3 bases to trimming and J lost 5 bases; unmatched junction nucleotides: 2. Germline V gene lookup returns CDR1 SQVTM and CDR2 ANQGSEA. This CDR3 region has 13 residues. The CDR3 reads CSVEGQGNNEQFF. CDR3 DNA: TGCAGCGTTGAGGGACAGGGTAACAATGAGCAGTTCTTC.

As concerns this clonotype: A much larger clonotype is one base distant, so this may be a read error. The rearrangement joins TRBV3-1 to TRBJ2-3; 9 positions agree with TRBD2. CDR3 length: 17 amino acids. Losses at the gene ends were 5 bases for V and 1 base for J; bases not matched to a gene: 10. Germline loops: CDR1 LGHDT, CDR2 YNNKEL (reference sequence). CDR3 bases: TGTGCCAGCAGCGGAGTACCCAGGACTAGCGGCACAGATACGCAGTATTTT. Translated, it gives CASSGVPRTSGTDTQYF.

This clonotype was found a few times. The rearrangement joins TRBV29-1 to TRBJ2-7; TRBD1 matches at 7 bases. The CDR3 extends over 13 amino acids. Germline loops: CDR1 SQVTM, CDR2 ANQGSEA. V was clipped by 5 bases and J by 7 bases; unmatched bases: 11. The CDR3 bases are TGCAGCGTTCCCGGGACAGACGACTTAGAGCAGTACTTC. This sequence encodes CSVPGTDDLEQYF.

This clonotype was observed at least ten times. The gene calls are TRBV29-1 and TRBJ1-5; perhaps TRBD1 as D (6 bases). Trimming removed 6 bases at V and 0 bases at J, with 12 bases between. In germline, CDR1 is SQVTM, CDR2 ANQGSEA. The CDR3 covers 14 residues. In DNA, the CDR3 is TGCAGCGTCAAGGACAGTCCTAGCAATCAGCCCCAGCATTTT. Amino acids: CSVKDSPSNQPQHF.

The chain has TRBV7-9 and TRBJ2-2; D tentatively fits TRBD1 or TRBD2 (5 bases each). The germline V and J ends were trimmed by 3 bases and 3 bases, with 5 bases remaining between them. CDR1 and CDR2 (germline): SEHNR, FQNEAQ (reference sequence). The CDR3 runs to 13 residues. DNA of the CDR3: TGTGCCAGCAGCTTGGGGGACACCGGGGAGCTGTTTTTT. Protein product: CASSLGDTGELFF.

This clonotype rates as medium-sized. This chain uses TRBV12-3 or TRBV12-4 with TRBJ1-6, with D unresolved. V shed 1 base and J shed 7 bases, with 2 bases lying between them. The CDR3 loop spans 12 amino acids. CDR3 coding DNA: TGTGCCAGCAGTTTAGGGAATTCACCCCTCCACTTT. Protein sequence: CASSLGNSPLHF.